These 21 T cell receptor beta chains were sequenced from one sample in a study of identical twins. Each CDR3 protein is one row after TCRdb ran MiXCR on the 5' RACE reads. The data hold 690,000 or so distinct CDR3 sequences, with roughly 8% observed a single time. The sample also formed part of further work on yellow fever vaccine responses in identical twins.

Material for sequencing was PBMCs. The receptors shown here come from a woman between 18 and 30 years old in good health.

A few counts support this clonotype. This chain joins TRBV12-3 or TRBV12-4 and TRBJ2-1; D is perhaps TRBD2 (5 bases). V was clipped by 1 base and J by 8 bases, with 15 bases between them. The CDR3 covers 15 residues. CDR3 amino acids: CASSLVTRVYHEQFF. The CDR3 DNA reads as TGTGCCAGCAGTTTAGTTACGAGGGTTTACCATGAGCAGTTCTTC.

This clonotype was seen ten or more times. The CDR3 region is CASSRQREGKNIQYF. CDR3 nucleotides: TGTGCCAGCAGCCGGCAGCGGGAGGGCAAAAACATTCAGTACTTC. The rearrangement joins TRBV3-1 to TRBJ2-4, with 10 positions matching TRBD2. In germline, CDR1 is LGHDT, CDR2 YNNKEL (reference sequence). The CDR3 extends over 15 amino acids. The V and J ends lost 4 bases and 3 bases, in that order; junction bases with no gene match: 3.

The rearrangement uses TRBV3-1 and TRBJ2-5; TRBD2 aligns across 7 bases. The CDR3 sequence is 14 residues long. The V segment lost 4 bases and the J segment 2 bases; nucleotides outside the gene matches: 4. Per germline, CDR1 LGHDT and CDR2 YNNKEL (reference sequence). The CDR3 bases are TGTGCCAGCAGCCCCCGAGCGGGGCAAGAGACCCAGTACTTC. Its translation: CASSPRAGQETQYF.

The chain has TRBV3-1 and TRBJ2-2; TRBD2 agrees at 7 bases. Germline V gene lookup returns CDR1 LGHDT and CDR2 YNNKEL (reference sequence). The length of the CDR3 is 14 residues. The ends lost 5 bases at V and 2 bases at J; junction bases unmatched: 2. The CDR3 nucleotides read TGTGCCAGCAGCAGGACTAGAAACACCGGGGAGCTGTTTTTT. This gives the protein CASSRTRNTGELFF.

This clonotype was seen ten or more times. The V gene is TRBV12-3 or TRBV12-4, the J gene TRBJ1-2, with TRBD1 identical over 9 bases. This CDR3 region has 15 residues. V shed 5 bases, J shed 3 bases, and the junction held 7 bases outside the gene matches. DNA of the CDR3: TGTGCCAGCAGTCCGCAGGGACAGGGCCACTATGGCTACACCTTC. This sequence encodes CASSPQGQGHYGYTF.

The V and J genes are TRBV7-9 and TRBJ2-5; D unresolved. CDR3 length equals 14 residues. The V gene lost 0 bases and the J gene lost 4 bases, with 9 bases spanning the gap. Germline-derived CDR1 and CDR2 are SEHNR and FQNEAQ (reference sequence). The CDR3 DNA reads as TGTGCCAGCAGCTTAGCGACGTTGGGAGAGACCCAGTACTTC. Translated: CASSLATLGETQYF.

This clonotype was observed a few times. The chain employs TRBV12-3 or TRBV12-4 and TRBJ2-7; D is unresolved. This CDR3 has 11 residues. V lost 7 bases to trimming and J lost 3 bases, with 7 bases between them. CDR3 in DNA: TGTGCCAGCACCAGAGACTACGAGCAGTACTTC. Translated, it gives CASTRDYEQYF.

The table lists this clonotype with a count of one. The chain employs TRBV18 and TRBJ2-1; TRBD2 might be the D (7 bases). The CDR3 totals 14 residues. Germline values: CDR1 KGHSH, CDR2 LQKENI. V shed 3 bases and J shed 2 bases, with 8 bases lying between them. As DNA, the CDR3 is TGTGCCAGCTCACCGGGGGGGCCCTACAATGAGCAGTTCTTC. Translated, it gives CASSPGGPYNEQFF.

The chain has TRBV6-1 and TRBJ2-1, with a possible D match to TRBD1 (5 bases). This CDR3 has 16 residues. Germline loops: CDR1 MNHNS, CDR2 SASEGT. V lost 8 bases and J lost 0, with 17 bases in between. Here the CDR3 DNA reads TGTGCCAGCGGACCAGGGTTGGGCAGCTCCTACAATGAGCAGTTCTTC. Amino acid sequence: CASGPGLGSSYNEQFF.

This clonotype was found many times. The gene calls are TRBV7-9 and TRBJ2-7; 8 bases are shared with TRBD2. The germline gives CDR1 SEHNR, CDR2 FQNEAQ (reference sequence). V lost 5 bases and J lost 2; bases outside the gene matches: 5. This CDR3 contains 14 residues. As DNA, the CDR3 is TGTGCCAGCAGCGATGGGGGACTAGCCTACGAGCAGTACTTC. This sequence encodes CASSDGGLAYEQYF.

There are a few counts of this clonotype. CDR3 in DNA: TGTGCCAGCAGTGCACACCGGACTAGCGGGGCATACAATGAGCAGTTCTTC. Its translation is CASSAHRTSGAYNEQFF. The rearrangement links TRBV27 to TRBJ2-1; 12 bases map to TRBD2. CDR1 is MNHEY, CDR2 SMNVEV, per germline (reference sequence). V shed 5 bases, J shed 4 bases, and the junction held 9 bases outside the gene matches. The CDR3 totals 17 residues.

This clonotype was counted ten times or more. The genes are TRBV27 and TRBJ2-7, with 11 bases identical to TRBD1. The germline gives CDR1 MNHEY, CDR2 SMNVEV (reference sequence). J lost 3 bases, V lost 3 bases, and 7 bases had no gene match. The CDR3 extends over 16 amino acids. The CDR3 loop reads CASSFSMGQGVYEQYF. In nucleotides, the CDR3 is TGTGCCAGCAGTTTTTCGATGGGACAGGGGGTCTACGAGCAGTACTTC.

The J gene is TRBJ2-7, the V gene TRBV6-2 or TRBV6-3; unclear D gene. The germline V gene has CDR1 MNHEY and CDR2 SVGEGT. The CDR3 is made up of 13 amino acids. The germline V and J ends were trimmed by 8 bases and 3 bases, with 14 bases remaining between them. DNA of the CDR3: TGTGCCAGCCGTCAGGAAAAAAACTACGAGCAGTACTTC. Translating gives CASRQEKNYEQYF.

This chain joins TRBV25-1 and TRBJ2-5; D remains ambiguous. Trimming removed 3 bases at V and 3 bases at J, with 14 bases between. Germline CDR1 and CDR2: MGHDK and SYGVNS. The CDR3 is 15 residues long. The CDR3 is CASSDLKRVEETQYF. CDR3 in DNA: TGTGCCAGCAGTGATTTAAAGAGAGTCGAAGAGACCCAGTACTTC.

This clonotype was seen more than once but under ten times. The rearrangement uses TRBV20-1 and TRBJ2-7, with 7 nucleotides matching TRBD2. This CDR3 has 14 residues. CDR1 is DFQATT, CDR2 SNEGSKA, per germline (reference sequence). Unmatched junction bases numbered 8, after V lost 6 bases and J lost 0 bases. In DNA form, the CDR3 reads TGCAGTGCCAGTACTAGCGTAAGCTCCTACGAGCAGTACTTC. Protein: CSASTSVSSYEQYF.

The sample holds a few counts of this clonotype. This chain uses TRBV7-9 with TRBJ2-5; D perhaps matches TRBD1 (6 bases). From germline, CDR1 is SEHNR and CDR2 FQNEAQ (reference sequence). V was cut by 8 bases and J by 2 bases, with 18 bases left in between. The CDR3 covers 15 residues. CDR3 amino acids: CASAKPGHLQETQYF. Written as DNA, the CDR3 is TGTGCCAGCGCCAAACCGGGACACCTTCAAGAGACCCAGTACTTC. Full variable domain (missing parts from reference TRBV7-9 and TRBJ2-5): DTGVSQNPRHKITKRGQNVTFRCDPISEHNRLYWYRQTLGQGPEFLTYFQNEAQLEKSRLLSDRFSAERPKGSFSTLEIQRTEQGDSAMYLCASAKPGHLQETQYFGPGTRLLVL.

This clonotype was detected a few times. This rearrangement joins TRBV7-2 to TRBJ2-1, with D perhaps matching TRBD1 (6 bases). Germline V gene lookup returns CDR1 SGHTA and CDR2 FQGNSA. Trimming removed 3 bases at V and 4 bases at J, with 13 bases between. The CDR3 extends over 15 amino acids. CDR3 in amino acids: CASSFVQGLYNEQFF. In DNA form, the CDR3 reads TGTGCCAGCAGCTTTGTCCAGGGGCTTTACAATGAGCAGTTCTTC.

V and J are TRBV24-1 and TRBJ2-1, with D possibly called TRBD1 or TRBD2 (5 bases each). The germline V gene has CDR1 KGHDR and CDR2 SFDVKD. Trimming stripped 5 bases from V and 7 bases from J, with 20 bases between. The CDR3 is made up of 16 amino acids. The CDR3 here is CATSGGGHLMRNEQFF. The CDR3 coding sequence is TGTGCCACCAGTGGGGGCGGGCATTTGATGAGAAATGAGCAGTTCTTC.

This clonotype occurred a few times. The gene calls are TRBV7-2 and TRBJ2-7, with D tentatively TRBD2 (6 bases). V lost 2 bases, J lost 1 base, and 15 bases lay in between. CDR1 is SGHTA and CDR2 is FQGNSA in the germline V gene. The CDR3 length is 16 residues. CDR3 in amino acids: CASSLMFGGTSYEQYF. The CDR3 nucleotides are TGTGCCAGCAGCTTAATGTTCGGCGGGACTTCCTACGAGCAGTACTTC.

This clonotype has just a few counts. The chain combines TRBV25-1 with TRBJ2-3; no definite D call. Trimming took 10 bases from V and 2 from J, leaving 10 bases between them. This CDR3 region has 12 residues. Germline V gene data show CDR1 as MGHDK and CDR2 as SYGVNS. The CDR3 region is CATPDPTDTQYF. DNA of the CDR3: TGTGCCACCCCGGACCCCACAGATACGCAGTATTTT.

V gene TRBV28 combines with J gene TRBJ2-4; D uncertain. V lost 5 bases and J 6 bases, leaving 20 bases between the germline ends. The germline gives CDR1 MDHEN, CDR2 SYDVKM. The CDR3 has 16 amino acids. This CDR3 is CASSPPRKLDRNIQYF. DNA of the CDR3: TGTGCCAGCAGTCCCCCTCGGAAATTAGATAGAAACATTCAGTACTTC.